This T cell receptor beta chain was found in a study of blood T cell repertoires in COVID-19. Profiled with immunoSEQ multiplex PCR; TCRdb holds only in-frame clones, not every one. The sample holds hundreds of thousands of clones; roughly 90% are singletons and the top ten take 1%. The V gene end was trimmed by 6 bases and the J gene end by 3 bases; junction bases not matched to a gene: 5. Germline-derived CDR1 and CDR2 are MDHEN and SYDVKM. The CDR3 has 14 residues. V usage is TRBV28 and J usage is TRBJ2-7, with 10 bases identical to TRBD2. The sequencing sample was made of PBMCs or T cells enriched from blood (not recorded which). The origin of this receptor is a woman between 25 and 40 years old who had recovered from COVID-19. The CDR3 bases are TGTGCCAGCAGCCTAGCGGGGGCCTTCTACGAGCAGTACTTC. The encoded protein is CASSLAGAFYEQYF.